What follows is one TCR beta chain and its context. As yet, its antigen is unknown. Germline V CDR1 and CDR2: SQVTM, ANQGSEA. V was shortened by 4 bases and J by 8 bases, with 24 bases between the two germline ends. The CDR3 runs 16 residues. These data are taken from a study of shared clonotypes between healthy human individuals. Each sorted subset replicate got 200 ng genomic DNA, approximately 27,000 genomes. Profiling relied on immunoSEQ multiplex PCR, and the TCRdb table lists in-frame clones only, not all of them. The sample contains over a million clones, more than 75% of which appear only once. Study-level findings and limits: Rarefaction exposed incomplete sorted-subset sequencing despite large depth.

The chain recombines TRBV29-1 with TRBJ2-1; D perhaps matches TRBD1 (7 bases). Sequenced input: memory CD4+ T cells from PBMCs. The subset here: CD45RA-negative fraction. The clonotype was recovered from a man between 18 and 35 years old in good health. Some clones in this sample may be carry-over from other donors' samples. In nucleotides, the CDR3 is TGCAGCGTTGCGGAAGGCGGGACAGTCCCTGGTTATGAGCAGTTCTTC. It encodes CSVAEGGTVPGYEQFF.